This T cell receptor beta chain originates from a study of cytomegalovirus exposure and HLA in healthy donors (dated by TCRdb to about 2017). Notes on the research overall: An earlier analysis of fewer than 750 of the donors reported 250 to 350 Gb of sequence data and around 120 million unique TCR beta sequences obtained from about 180 million T cells. An early release that covered about 640 HLA-typed donors contained 300 to 350 gigabases of sequencing data and 80 million or so unique TCR sequences. Of the 300 to 500 genotyped donors, roughly 80% were placed in the genetic ancestry cluster associated with self-reported Caucasian donors. The study aimed to test whether signatures of past pathogen exposure could be identified by cataloging public T cell receptors. The study used immunosequencing to profile the T cell repertoires of several hundred subjects and linked those repertoires to cytomegalovirus serostatus. Along with the approximately 620-subject first cohort, a separate validation cohort of over a hundred different subjects was used. The study combined high-throughput TCR immunosequencing, statistical association of individual TCRs with disease status, and machine learning to predict cytomegalovirus infection status. To study patterns of TCR occurrence, a later analysis re-analyzed previously published TCR beta repertoires from hundreds of donors and added high-resolution HLA genotyping. In the later analysis, no new phenotypic data were used to find candidate immune exposures; instead, reliance was placed on TCR beta sequences and their occurrence across donors. To decide whether each TCR beta V gene segment behaved as functional or pseudogenic, an earlier analysis of some 570 of the donors relied on high-throughput TCR beta sequencing. Donor age, sex, ethnicity and CMV serostatus were compiled together with the repertoire data. In a later genetic analysis, genome-wide SNP genotypes for about 65% of the roughly 700 donors were used, and that subset was treated as a discovery cohort. All discovery cohort repertoires had been generated on a single sequencing platform. Class I and class II HLA loci were covered by the typing at four-digit resolution. Typing coverage differed by locus: A, B, C, DRB1 and DQB1 were typed in roughly 620-630 donors, DQA1 in about 500, DPA1 in nearly 610, and DPB1 in just under 490. Four or five DR-DQ haplotypes were treated as single units for association and clustering because of strong linkage in the cohort. On average, about 200,000 unique TCR beta nucleotide sequences were sequenced per donor among more than 350 genotyped donors of the cohort, with roughly a sixth of those sequences being non-productive. Study-wide findings and limitations: In a later analysis, several top co-occurrence clusters were reported to appear linked to parvovirus B19, influenza, CMV and Epstein-Barr virus. CMV serostatus was the only immune exposure information available for the cohort. A cluster of highly shared sequence variants was judged likely to be a technical artifact of the sequencing pipeline. The authors suggested that the approach could potentially be extended to other disease states and immunological phenotypes. Compared with the approximately 720-donor mean, donors in an Asian-associated ancestry cluster had fewer N-insertions in productive TCRs, according to a later genetic analysis. The presence/absence analyses assumed that sequencing depth was roughly uniform across donors, and that assumption may not be true. Because some donors lacked HLA typing at each locus, the association tests relied only on the typed subset. In a later analysis, TCR association rates were found to vary across HLA loci, with the most associated TCRs seen for DRB1 alleles and the fewest for HLA-C alleles. Linkage disequilibrium might explain the correlated functional status among segregating V segments, but an unknown experimental factor could not be excluded. Strong co-occurrence of HLA alleles, especially DR and DQ, made assigning TCR associations to individual alleles difficult. A further reported finding was that TCR beta sequences accurately predicted the HLA-A and HLA-B alleles for most subjects in the first cohort. The 87-base-pair reads could not distinguish some IMGT-functional V segments, including TRBV6-2 and TRBV6-3, so those segments were excluded. This cohort had only TCR beta chains sequenced, and the lack of alpha or paired-chain data limited which features could be detected. The earlier analysis of some 540 of the donors excluded fewer than 20 rarely observed V segments, including chromosome 9 orphons, because counts were too low. In a later analysis, HLA-associated TCR beta chains were found to be more clonally expanded and to have lower generation probabilities than equally common non-associated chains. The study gave a list of 150 to 200 TCR beta chains associated with cytomegalovirus. Most TCR sequences were observed very rarely across donors, whereas some public TCRs were present in many individuals. In vitro tests confirmed that a few of the cytomegalovirus-associated TCR beta chains recognize cytomegalovirus antigens. Specific HLA alleles were associated with about 17,000 TCR beta sequences at a false discovery rate of 0.05 in a later analysis. According to a later analysis, most CMV-associated TCR beta chains appeared to be HLA-restricted, and the HLA associations seemed to be driven largely by CMV exposure. Cytomegalovirus status was reported to be diagnosed by the classifier with high specificity and sensitivity in both the original and validation cohorts. V-gene and J-gene trimming of TCR beta chains was associated with a missense DCLRE1C variant in a later genetic analysis, and the association was replicated in an independent cohort. In an earlier analysis of more than 500 of the donors, most TCR beta V segments appeared in productive rearrangements about 90% or about 30% of the time, broadly matching IMGT annotations.

The CDR3 runs 14 amino acids, cysteine and phenylalanine included. The kept DNA is CDR3 alone, 42 bases in frame from the first base. V and J lose 1 base and 0 bases, and a span of 7 bases separates them. CDR1 and CDR2 were assigned from the germline V gene as SGHRS and YFSETQ. The cohort was made up of approximately 670 healthy bone marrow donors. At the time of sampling, every cohort member was nominally healthy, though immune exposures that went unrecorded were likely present. The donor tested CMV seronegative, placing the donor among the roughly 400 seronegative members of the cohort. Each donor provided a peripheral blood sample, and peripheral blood mononuclear cells were used for TCR beta sequencing. The Qiagen DNeasy Blood Extraction Kit was used to extract genomic DNA from the blood cell samples. As for this clone: Its antigen has not been determined. Base-call qualities are not available, and no considerably larger clone is one nucleotide away. This CDR3 is also generated by other DNA sequences in the sample.

Library method: the immunoSEQ multiplex PCR assay. For the multiplex PCR, a mixture combining 60 forward primers for TCR Vbeta segments and 13 reverse primers for TCR Jbeta segments was used. The CDR3 region of rearranged TCR beta genes was amplified from genomic DNA with a multiplex PCR assay. On the Illumina HiSeq System, the amplified TCR beta libraries were sequenced as 87-base-pair reads. As for the original processing: A later analysis tallied around 82 million unique TCR beta chains across the 700 or so repertoires, and around 10 million of those chains were shared by two or more donors. To remove PCR and sequencing errors, raw reads were error-corrected and collapsed into unique sequences using a nearest-neighbor algorithm that merged closely related sequences. V, D and J gene segments were assigned by aligning CDR3 sequences to IMGT reference sequences. Each retained sequence needed at least a six-nucleotide match to both a V gene segment and a J gene segment. A rearrangement counted as productive if the CDR3 had no stop codons and remained in frame with V and J, and every other rearrangement counted as non-productive. CDR3 was defined according to IMGT convention as the region running from the second conserved V-encoded cysteine to the conserved J-encoded phenylalanine. Sequences without an unambiguous match to a single V gene segment were excluded from the earlier analysis of about 630 of the donors. An earlier analysis of several hundred of the donors called V segments functional above 56.7% productive rearrangements and segregating when the between-donor standard deviation exceeded 5%. A statistical classification framework was developed to diagnose cytomegalovirus status using the catalog of TCR beta chain sequences. In a later analysis, V and J genes were assigned by comparing TCR nucleotide sequences against IMGT/GENE-DB human TR gene sequences. Using the TCRdist pipeline, a later analysis assigned CDR3 sequences along with most-parsimonious VDJ recombination scenarios. In a later analysis, every TCR beta chain was defined by the combination of its CDR3 amino acid sequence and its V-gene family, and reads without a unique V-gene family were dropped. To address suspected cross-contamination and a sequencing artifact, a later analysis removed under 600 highly shared, low-generation-probability nucleotide sequences. In a later analysis, a clonal expansion index was calculated for each public chain from normalized within-repertoire ranks of inferred template counts. In a later analysis, generation probabilities were computed with a VDJ recombination model fitted to out-of-frame rearrangements, and the resulting probabilities were checked against IGoR. A later analysis scored TCR-TCR, TCR-HLA and TCR-CMV co-occurrence with hypergeometric tests, applying a repertoire-size bias correction to TCR pairs. A later analysis estimated false discovery rates by permuting HLA or CMV assignments 20 times. In a later analysis, co-occurring TCRs were grouped using DBSCAN, with TCRdist sequence similarity added in when clustering inside HLA-allele-positive subsets. Repertoires with fewer than 30,000 or more than 120,000 public chains, plus five repertoires with anomalous nucleotide sharing, were excluded from co-occurrence clustering. Not all clones reach the TCRdb copy of this immuneACCESS table, which keeps in-frame sequences only. Checked studies attribute under half of the gap to unresolved V genes and leave the rest unexplained. The DNA was the basis for D and trimming; V, J and clone size are from that table. The table for this sample lists some 130,000 clones; roughly three quarters of them were counted only once. In total, the top ten clones hold about 2% of the sample.

The sequenced sample consisted of PBMCs. The clonotype was recovered from a man younger than 35 in good health and CMV-seronegative. The rearrangement combines TRBV5-1 with TRBJ1-1; TRBD1 could be the D gene, as 5 bases match. The sequenced DNA is TGCGCCAGCAGCTTGACAGGTCTGAACACTGAAGCTTTCTTT. This sequence encodes CASSLTGLNTEAFF.